This T cell receptor (beta chain) comes out of a study of cytomegalovirus exposure and HLA in healthy donors. Study-level results: Among TCR beta chains of equal frequency, HLA-associated ones were more clonally expanded in a later analysis. Reportedly, cytomegalovirus status was diagnosed with high sensitivity and specificity. It was assumed in the presence/absence analyses that sequencing depth was roughly uniform across donors.

For this clone: Antigen unknown.

This CDR3 has 17 residues. The germline CDR1 and CDR2 sequences are SGHRS and YFSETQ. The trim removed 0 bases at V and 5 bases at J, leaving 12 bases unmatched. The primer mix had 60 Vbeta and 13 Jbeta primers. Profiled with immunoSEQ multiplex PCR; TCRdb holds only in-frame clones, not every one. The sample lists roughly 70,000 clones; around 70% were seen once. The donors gave bone marrow, and they were healthy. The TCR originated in a human donor in good health. The specimen was PBMCs. The J gene is TRBJ1-1, the V gene TRBV5-1, with 8 bases aligning to TRBD1. The CDR3 protein is CASSLVVGQGVITEAFF. CDR3 nucleotide sequence: TGCGCCAGCAGCTTGGTGGTCGGACAGGGAGTAATTACTGAAGCTTTCTTT.